This T cell receptor (beta chain) was retrieved from a study of read filtering for tumor transcriptome and immune sequencing. Whole-study results and caveats: Compared with RNA-seq, IR-seq gave much higher clonotype depth and reliability. Without single-read clonotypes, shared clonotype proportions correlated more between IR-seq and RNA-seq.

Molecular barcoded adaptors covering alpha/delta and beta/gamma chains were used on around 370 ng RNA. TCRdb fed the reads into MiXCR, producing one record per CDR3 protein. This sample has 130,000 or so distinct CDR3 sequences, with roughly 13% found just once. This clonotype has at least ten counts. Its antigen remains unknown. There are 13 residues in the CDR3. CDR1 and CDR2 (germline): LGHNA, YSLEER. After removal of 4 bases from V and 7 bases from J, the junction contained 2 bases not matched to a gene. The TCR was taken from a donor older than 35 with multiple myeloma. The sequencing sample was made of a population of CD138-negative cells sorted from bone marrow. V usage is TRBV4-3 and J usage is TRBJ1-4, with 8 positions matching TRBD1. The CDR3, as DNA: TGCGCCAGCAGCCTCGGGACAGGTGAAAAACTGTTTTTT. Residues: CASSLGTGEKLFF.